This T cell receptor (beta chain) was identified during a study of blood T cell repertoires in COVID-19. Study overall: Samples taken during acute and convalescent COVID-19 were collected in the United States, Italy and Spain.

Here immunoSEQ multiplex PCR was the method, and the copy in TCRdb shows in-frame clones only, minus some. In the table there are 210,000 or so clones, 90% of which are singletons. This clone showed up just once. V was trimmed by 0 bases and J by 4 bases, leaving 9 bases between them. Germline CDR1 is KGHSH and CDR2 is LQKENI. The CDR3 sequence is 14 residues long. This TCR was recovered from a man aged 50 or older with acute or convalescent COVID-19. This chain joins TRBV18 and TRBJ1-2; D gene ambiguous. Sequenced sample: peripheral blood. The CDR3 coding sequence is TGTGCCAGCTCACCACCTGGCAATTCCTATGGCTACACCTTC. Residues: CASSPPGNSYGYTF.